The clone carrying this T cell receptor (beta chain) occurred many times. Its antigen is currently unknown. This sample was taken from a study of T cells after yellow fever vaccination. 5'RACE template switching generated TCR cDNA, adding a universal primer site and UMIs. TCRdb itself ran the 5' RACE reads through MiXCR, one entry per CDR3 protein. The table records around 310,000 distinct CDR3 sequences, 3.5% to 4.5% of them present only once. Study observations and caveats: Highly abundant clonotypes carried over from the bulk population could end up in FACS-sorted repertoires as contaminants. Among primary-vaccination clones, most reappeared after the booster, at just under 98% for CD4 and around 90% for CD8.

The V gene lost 0 bases and the J gene lost 8 bases, with 10 bases spanning the gap. The germline V gene has CDR1 DFQATT and CDR2 SNEGSKA (reference sequence). There are 12 residues in the CDR3. The V and J genes are TRBV20-1 and TRBJ1-1; unclear D gene. The source is a man younger than 35 who received the YFV17D yellow fever vaccine. The specimen comprised PBMCs, sampled 15 days after the yellow fever booster vaccination. The CDR3 coding sequence is TGCAGTGCTAGAGACACGCAGCCCGAAGCTTTCTTT. Translation gives CSARDTQPEAFF.